This entry lists 27 T cell receptor beta chains sequenced from one sample in a study of OX40 agonist ivuxolimab in advanced cancers. Measured with immunoSEQ multiplex PCR; TCRdb has only the in-frame clones, and not every one. The sample includes some 100,000 clones, 90% of them seen just once. The starting material was CD4+ or CD8+ T cells sorted from blood, obtained in a trial of the OX40 agonist ivuxolimab. These receptors were obtained from an adult with an advanced solid tumor such as melanoma, head and neck, liver or kidney cancer.

The chain couples TRBV27 to TRBJ2-2; D may be TRBD1 (5 bases). V shed 3 bases and J shed 6 bases, with 14 bases lying between them. CDR3 length equals 15 residues. From germline, CDR1 is MNHEY and CDR2 SMNVEV (reference sequence). The CDR3 protein is CASSLIGVGAGELFF. The CDR3 bases are TGTGCCAGCAGTTTGATTGGCGTAGGGGCCGGGGAGCTGTTTTTT.

The CDR3 nucleotides are TGTGCCAGCAGCCAAGTAGCGGGAGGGCCTTTCGAGCAGTACTTC. It codes for CASSQVAGGPFEQYF. This chain links TRBV4-2 with TRBJ2-7, with 11 bases matching TRBD2. The CDR3 sequence is 15 residues long. In germline, CDR1 is LGHNA, CDR2 YNFKEQ. V lost 1 base to trimming and J lost 6 bases; unmatched junction nucleotides: 5.

The chain carries TRBV6-4 and TRBJ2-1; 15 bases match TRBD2. Germline-derived CDR1 and CDR2 are MRHNA and SNTAGT. Trimming at V came to 6 bases and at J to 5 bases, leaving 8 bases not matched to a gene. CDR3 length equals 17 residues. The CDR3 spells CASRGLAGGHGDNEQFF. CDR3 bases: TGTGCCAGCAGGGGACTAGCGGGAGGTCACGGAGACAATGAGCAGTTCTTC.

J is TRBJ2-4 and V is TRBV28; 8 bases are shared with TRBD2. After removal of 6 bases from V and 3 bases from J, the junction contained 10 bases not matched to a gene. Per the germline V gene, CDR1 is MDHEN and CDR2 is SYDVKM. CDR3 length: 16 residues. In DNA form, the CDR3 reads TGTGCCAGCAGCCAGCCCGGGAGCGGGGGCAAAAACATTCAGTACTTC. It translates to CASSQPGSGGKNIQYF. Full variable domain (missing parts from reference TRBV28 and TRBJ2-4): DVKVTQSSRYLVKRTGEKVFLECVQDMDHENMFWYRQDPGLGLRLIYFSYDVKMKEKGDIPEGYSVSREKKERFSLILESASTNQTSMYLCASSQPGSGGKNIQYFGAGTRLSVL.

The chain carries TRBV7-2 and TRBJ2-7; D possibly corresponds to TRBD2 (6 bases). Germline V lookup: CDR1 SGHTA, CDR2 FQGNSA. The length of the CDR3 is 14 residues. Deletions cut 2 bases from V and 2 bases from J, with 10 bases between. The CDR3 DNA is TGTGCCAGCAGCTTAACGGGGGTTACCTACGAGCAGTACTTC. Its protein is CASSLTGVTYEQYF.

The chain joins TRBV19 to TRBJ2-2, with D tentatively TRBD2 (6 bases). The V and J ends lost 3 bases and 5 bases respectively, with 13 bases between them. The CDR3 sequence is 15 residues long. Germline CDR1 reads LNHDA; CDR2 reads SQIVND (reference sequence). CDR3 DNA sequence: TGTGCCAGTAGTATGGGGGACGGGGGAACCGGGGAGCTGTTTTTT. The encoded protein is CASSMGDGGTGELFF. Complete variable domain (other parts from reference TRBV19 and TRBJ2-2): DGGITQSPKYLFRKEGQNVTLSCEQNLNHDAMYWYRQDPGQGLRLIYYSQIVNDFQKGDIAEGYSVSREKKESFPLTVTSAQKNPTAFYLCASSMGDGGTGELFFGEGSRLTVL.

The rearrangement uses TRBV5-5 and TRBJ1-1; 7 bases fit TRBD1. The CDR3 extends over 12 amino acids. CDR1 SGHKS and CDR2 YYEKEE come from the germline V gene (reference sequence). Unmatched junction bases numbered 5, after V lost 1 base and J lost 11 bases. Written as DNA, the CDR3 is TGTGCCAGCAGCTTGCGGACAGGACATGCTTTCTTT. Translation: CASSLRTGHAFF.

The chain joins TRBV18 to TRBJ2-7; 10 nucleotides line up with TRBD1. Germline CDR1 KGHSH, CDR2 LQKENI. CDR3 length equals 17 residues. Trimming cost V 3 bases and J 0 bases; bases outside gene matches: 8. CDR3 sequence reads: CASSPRGDRGLSYEQYF. The CDR3, as DNA: TGTGCCAGCTCACCCAGGGGGGACAGGGGCCTCTCCTACGAGCAGTACTTC.

As concerns this clone: The same CDR3 is also encoded by other DNA sequences in this sample. V usage is TRBV28 and J usage is TRBJ2-7; D gene ambiguous. Per the germline V gene, CDR1 is MDHEN and CDR2 is SYDVKM. The CDR3 contains 12 residues. The V end was cut by 2 bases, the J end by 3 bases, with 5 bases between. CDR3 DNA: TGTGCCAGCAGTTTAGGGGACTACGAGCAGTACTTC. As protein: CASSLGDYEQYF.

The chain recombines TRBV7-8 with TRBJ1-3; TRBD1 matches 7 bases. Trimming at V came to 4 bases and at J to 6 bases, leaving 6 bases not matched to a gene. Germline V gives CDR1 SGHVS, CDR2 FQNEAQ. The CDR3 extends over 14 amino acids. The chain's CDR3 is CASSSTTGQNTIYF. The CDR3 DNA reads TGTGCCAGCAGCTCGACGACAGGGCAAAACACCATATATTTT.

This clone was seen a single time. This rearrangement joins TRBV6-1 to TRBJ1-4, with TRBD1 as a possible D gene (5 bases). The length of the CDR3 is 14 residues. The germline V gene encodes CDR1 MNHNS and CDR2 SASEGT. Deletions cut 6 bases from V and 0 bases from J, with 8 bases between. CDR3 nucleotides: TGTGCCAGCAGCCGACAGTCAACTAATGAAAAACTGTTTTTT. Its protein product is CASSRQSTNEKLFF.

The V and J genes are TRBV7-3 and TRBJ2-1; D remains unclear. Trimming pared 4 bases from V and 8 bases from J, leaving 21 bases between. Per germline, CDR1 SGHTA and CDR2 FQGTGA. This CDR3 is built from 16 residues. CDR3 sequence (DNA): TGTGCCAGCAGCTCCGGAATAGTTCCCCCTTGGGATGAGCAGTTCTTC. This sequence encodes CASSSGIVPPWDEQFF.

The rearrangement links TRBV27 to TRBJ1-6; 9 bases map to TRBD1. The length of the CDR3 is 15 residues. Germline CDR1 is MNHEY and CDR2 is SMNVEV (reference sequence). Unmatched junction bases numbered 10, after V lost 6 bases and J lost 10 bases. The CDR3 here is CASSLRDRDGSPLHF. DNA for the CDR3: TGTGCCAGCAGCCTCCGGGACAGGGACGGATCACCCCTCCACTTT.

The chain recombines TRBV7-9 with TRBJ1-1; the D is unclear. This CDR3 has 14 residues. V dropped 3 bases and J dropped 0 bases, with 8 bases sitting between them. Germline V lookup: CDR1 SEHNR, CDR2 FQNEAQ (reference sequence). CDR3 nucleotides: TGTGCCAGCAGCTTCGAGTCCTTGAACACTGAAGCTTTCTTT. Residues: CASSFESLNTEAFF.

The rearrangement uses TRBV7-3 and TRBJ2-3; 7 nucleotides line up with TRBD2. J gave up 7 bases and V 5 bases, and 9 bases lay outside the gene matches. This CDR3 spans 14 amino acids. Germline lookup yields CDR1 SGHTA and CDR2 FQGTGA. The CDR3 loop is CASSLSGSRNTQYF. CDR3 DNA: TGTGCCAGCAGCCTTAGCGGGTCGAGGAATACGCAGTATTTT.

This chain connects TRBV7-9 to TRBJ1-1, with TRBD1 matching 9 bases. The CDR3 covers 17 residues. Trimming cost V 2 bases and J 3 bases; bases outside gene matches: 10. CDR1 and CDR2 (germline): SEHNR, FQNEAQ (reference sequence). The CDR3 nucleotides are TGTGCCAGCAGCTTAAGGTTGGAGCGGGACAGGGACACTGAAGCTTTCTTT. Residues: CASSLRLERDRDTEAFF. The full variable domain, rest sourced from reference TRBV7-9 and TRBJ1-1, is DTGVSQNPRHKITKRGQNVTFRCDPISEHNRLYWYRQTLGQGPEFLTYFQNEAQLEKSRLLSDRFSAERPKGSFSTLEIQRTEQGDSAMYLCASSLRLERDRDTEAFFGQGTRLTVV.

The chain carries TRBV2 and TRBJ2-2, with a possible D match to TRBD1 (6 bases). Germline V gives CDR1 SNHLY, CDR2 FYNNEI. V was cut by 2 bases and J by 1 base, with 8 bases left in between. CDR3 length: 15 amino acids. The CDR3 DNA reads as TGTGCCAGCAGTGAAATGGGACAGAACACCGGGGAGCTGTTTTTT. It encodes CASSEMGQNTGELFF.

This chain links TRBV5-4 with TRBJ2-5; maybe TRBD1 (5 bases). This CDR3 is 14 amino acids long. Between the trimmed V and J ends, which lost 4 bases and 2 bases, there was a span of 12 bases. Germline loops: CDR1 SGHNT, CDR2 YYREEE (reference sequence). The CDR3, as DNA: TGTGCCAGCAGCCACCAGGGTAGACAAGAGACCCAGTACTTC. Protein product: CASSHQGRQETQYF.

V and J are TRBV28 and TRBJ1-5; TRBD1 agrees at 7 bases. This CDR3 comprises 15 residues. Germline V CDR1 and CDR2: MDHEN, SYDVKM. Trimming at V came to 6 bases and at J to 1 base, leaving 6 bases not matched to a gene. The CDR3 loop reads CASRQGFLSNQPQHF. Written as DNA, the CDR3 is TGTGCCAGCAGACAGGGGTTTTTGAGCAATCAGCCCCAGCATTTT.

The chain combines TRBV30 with TRBJ1-2; D might be TRBD1 (5 bases). Trimming left V 0 bases short and J 7 bases short, with 15 bases between. Germline CDR1 reads GTSNPN; CDR2 reads SVGIG (reference sequence). The CDR3 runs 14 residues. Here the CDR3 reads CAWSVWGSIGGYTF. The CDR3, as DNA: TGTGCCTGGAGTGTTTGGGGGAGTATTGGTGGCTACACCTTC.

The V gene is TRBV11-2, the J gene TRBJ2-7, with D perhaps TRBD2 (6 bases). The germline V gene encodes CDR1 SGHAT and CDR2 FQNNGV. The CDR3 is 15 residues long. Trimming took off 5 bases at V and 0 bases at J, with 14 bases between the two ends. In DNA, the CDR3 is TGTGCCAGCAGCCGATTGCGGGGCAGCTCCTACGAGCAGTACTTC. It encodes CASSRLRGSSYEQYF.

The rearrangement links TRBV5-1 to TRBJ2-1; 11 bases align to TRBD2. V shed 6 bases and J 5 bases; nucleotides not matched to a gene: 10. CDR1 and CDR2 (germline): SGHRS, YFSETQ. The CDR3 has 16 amino acids. The CDR3 bases are TGCGCCAGCACCTATCCCTTGACTAGCGGGAACAATGAGCAGTTCTTC. Translated: CASTYPLTSGNNEQFF.

This clone was seen once. The gene calls are TRBV7-3 and TRBJ2-2, with 8 bases lining up with TRBD2. With V trimmed by 4 bases and J by 4 bases, 5 bases remained unmatched. CDR1 and CDR2 (germline): SGHTA, FQGTGA. This CDR3 spans 15 amino acids. This chain's CDR3 is CASSSSGRGTGELFF. CDR3 DNA: TGTGCCAGCAGCTCCAGCGGGAGAGGCACCGGGGAGCTGTTTTTT.

The chain joins TRBV7-2 to TRBJ1-5; D remains unclear. V lost 5 bases, J lost 2 bases, and 7 bases lay in between. This CDR3 is built from 13 residues. CDR1 and CDR2 (germline): SGHTA, FQGNSA. The DNA of the CDR3 is TGTGCCAGCAGCCAGCGGGGCAATCAGCCCCAGCATTTT. This gives the protein CASSQRGNQPQHF.

The genes are TRBV11-2 and TRBJ2-7, with TRBD2 matching 10 bases. The germline V gene has CDR1 SGHAT and CDR2 FQNNGV. The CDR3 is 16 amino acids. V was pared by 2 bases and J by 3 bases, with 7 bases of the junction left unmatched. The CDR3 coding sequence is TGTGCCAGCAGCTTAAAAGGACTAGCGGCCTTCTACGAGCAGTACTTC. Protein product: CASSLKGLAAFYEQYF.

As DNA, the CDR3 is TGTGCCAGCAGCCTGGGGCCCATCTACGAGCAGTACTTC. Translation gives CASSLGPIYEQYF. V is TRBV28 and J is TRBJ2-7, with D perhaps matching TRBD1 (5 bases). The length of the CDR3 is 13 residues. V lost 6 bases, J lost 3 bases, and 12 bases lay in between. The germline CDR1 and CDR2 sequences are MDHEN and SYDVKM.

This sequence joins TRBV2 and TRBJ2-7; TRBD2 matches 11 bases. This CDR3 is built from 16 residues. Germline V gene sequence: CDR1 SNHLY, CDR2 FYNNEI. J gave up 7 bases and V 3 bases, and 11 bases lay outside the gene matches. CDR3 sequence reads: CASSEVSGRATGEQYF. Here the CDR3 DNA reads TGTGCCAGCAGTGAGGTTAGCGGGAGGGCTACCGGGGAGCAGTACTTC.